This paragraph covers one T cell receptor (beta chain) sequence. What it binds is not known. This record belongs to a study of cytomegalovirus exposure and HLA in healthy donors. Study observations and caveats: According to the study, some 160 TCR beta chains were cytomegalovirus-associated.

Vbeta (60) and Jbeta (13) primers were used in the PCR. Assay used: immunoSEQ multiplex PCR; TCRdb lists only in-frame clones, some missing. The data contain 150,000 to 190,000 clones, roughly 75% of them singletons. V was clipped by 4 bases and J by 5 bases, with 6 bases between them. Germline V gene sequence: CDR1 PRHDT, CDR2 FYEKMQ (reference sequence). The CDR3 has 11 amino acids. This TCR was sampled from a man between 18 and 35 years old in good health and CMV-seronegative. Material for sequencing was PBMCs. The V and J genes are TRBV13 and TRBJ2-7, with unresolved D. CDR3 amino acids: CASSSYNEQYF. The CDR3 region has the DNA TGTGCCAGCAGCTCGTATAACGAGCAGTACTTC.